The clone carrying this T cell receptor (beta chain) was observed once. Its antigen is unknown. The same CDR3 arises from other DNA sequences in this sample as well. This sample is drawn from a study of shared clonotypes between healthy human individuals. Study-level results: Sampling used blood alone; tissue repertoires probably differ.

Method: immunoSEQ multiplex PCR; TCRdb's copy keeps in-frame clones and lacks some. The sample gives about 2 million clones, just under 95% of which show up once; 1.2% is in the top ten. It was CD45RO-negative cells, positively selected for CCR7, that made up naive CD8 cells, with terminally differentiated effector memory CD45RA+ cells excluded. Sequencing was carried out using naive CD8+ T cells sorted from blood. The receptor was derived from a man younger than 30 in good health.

The CDR3 loop is CASSTTDTQYF. The CDR3 DNA is TGTGCCAGCAGTACAACAGATACGCAGTATTTT. The chain combines TRBV27 with TRBJ2-3; D is undetermined. The CDR3 extends over 11 amino acids. Trimming removed 5 bases at V and 3 bases at J, with 3 bases between. Germline CDR1 MNHEY, CDR2 SMNVEV (reference sequence).